This T cell receptor (beta chain) was retrieved from a study of blood T cell repertoires in COVID-19. On the study more broadly: Acute and convalescent COVID-19 samples came from the United States, Italy and Spain. PBMCs, B-cell-depleted T cells, or T cells provided the cDNA or gDNA that made up the material.

The CDR3 totals 16 residues. Under the authors' procedure: Quantification of nucleated cells was approximated via reference gene primer amplification. The assay was immunoSEQ multiplex PCR, and TCRdb's table has in-frame clones only and misses some. D and trimming come from the DNA, and the V and J calls and clone size come from that table. The sample includes under 300,000 clones, approximately 91% seen only once; the top ten take roughly 0.8%. While infection was still active, Seattle patients were enrolled and then followed longitudinally. The chain is built from TRBV21-1 and TRBJ1-6; TRBD1, the table's D call, lacks a check against the DNA. TRBV21-1 is described as a pseudogene. The sequencing input was peripheral blood. The sequence came from a man under 40 with COVID-19, enrolled during active disease. The CDR3 sequence is CASSKGSRTGGCTLHF. As DNA, the CDR3 is TGTGCCAGCAGCAAAGGAAGCAGGACAGGGGGTTGCACCCTCCACTTT.